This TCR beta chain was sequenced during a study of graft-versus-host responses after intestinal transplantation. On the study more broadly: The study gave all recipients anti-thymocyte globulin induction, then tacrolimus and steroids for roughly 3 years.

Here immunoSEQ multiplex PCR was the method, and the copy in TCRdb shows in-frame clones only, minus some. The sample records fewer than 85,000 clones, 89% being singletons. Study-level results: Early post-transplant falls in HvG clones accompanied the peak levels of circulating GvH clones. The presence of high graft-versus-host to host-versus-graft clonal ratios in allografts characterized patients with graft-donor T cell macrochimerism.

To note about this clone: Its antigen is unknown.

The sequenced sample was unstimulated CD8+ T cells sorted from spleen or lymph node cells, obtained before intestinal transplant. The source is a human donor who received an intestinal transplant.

The CDR3 sequence: CASSPPGSQETQYF. In DNA form, the CDR3 reads TGTGCCAGCAGTCCGCCCGGGTCTCAAGAGACCCAGTACTTC. The rearrangement joins TRBV27 to TRBJ2-5; D call uncertain. The CDR3 is 14 residues long. Germline V gives CDR1 MNHEY, CDR2 SMNVEV (reference sequence). Between the trimmed V and J ends, which lost 5 bases and 2 bases, there was a span of 12 bases.